This T cell receptor (beta chain) was identified in a study of T cells in Graves' hyperthyroidism and ophthalmopathy. From RNA transcripts, TCR beta CDR3 regions were amplified. Primed by the HTBI set, a first-round RT-PCR was run on the TCR CDR3. TCRdb redid the calling of the multiplex PCR reads with MiXCR, one entry per CDR3 protein. The sample holds 550,000 to 600,000 distinct CDR3 sequences; around 45% are singletons and the top ten take roughly 19%. General study findings and limits: Ophthalmopathy was predicted by the model a median of approximately 6 months ahead of onset. Researchers report that a 13 V-J model separated ophthalmopathy from stable hyperthyroidism. Most clonotypes expanded in thyroid above 0.001 were likewise present in blood.

Trimming took 0 bases from V and 0 from J, leaving 8 bases between them. This CDR3 spans 15 amino acids. Germline assignment: CDR1 MGHDK and CDR2 SYGVNS. Lactation, pregnancy, other autoimmune disease or uncontrolled infection led to exclusion of patients. This clonotype was found many times. Antigen: not known. The chain is built from TRBV25-1 and TRBJ1-1; D is ambiguous. Source material: peripheral blood or thyroid tissue (not recorded which). The sequence derives from an adult woman with Graves' disease, either hyperthyroidism or ophthalmopathy (not recorded which). In DNA, the CDR3 is TGTGCCAGCAGTGAATATAGTGGGATGAACACTGAAGCTTTCTTT. This gives the protein CASSEYSGMNTEAFF.